The 20 T cell receptor beta chains below all came from one sample that was sequenced in a study of T cells in tumors after PD-1 blockade. Repertoires were generated with immunoSEQ multiplex PCR, while TCRdb's copy carries only in-frame clones and drops some. The sample holds 45,000 to 60,000 clones; roughly 79% are singletons and the top ten take roughly a sixth. This material consisted of PBMCs, taken before anti-PD-1 treatment. The receptor set was obtained from a human donor with basal cell carcinoma.

This clone is judged medium-sized (0.01 to 0.1%). The CDR3 bases are TGTGCCAGCAGTTATCAGGGAGGGAACATTCAGTACTTC. Its protein product is CASSYQGGNIQYF. This sequence joins TRBV6-5 and TRBJ2-4; 7 bases are shared with TRBD2. The CDR3 is made up of 13 amino acids. With 3 bases clipped from V and 7 bases from J, the junction kept 3 bases outside the gene matches. Per germline, CDR1 MNHEY and CDR2 SVGAGI.

The chain uses TRBV6-6 and TRBJ2-7; D is unresolved. The CDR3 is 14 amino acids. Germline values: CDR1 MNHNY, CDR2 SVGAGI (reference sequence). V shed 1 base and J shed 1 base, with 8 bases lying between them. CDR3 region: CASSYLDGSYEQYF. The CDR3 DNA is TGTGCCAGCAGTTACTTAGACGGATCCTACGAGCAGTACTTC.

The V call is TRBV7-3, the J call TRBJ1-1; TRBD1 is a possible D gene (5 bases). Trimming removed 0 bases at V and 1 base at J, with 9 bases between. The CDR3 runs to 15 residues. From germline, CDR1 is SGHTA and CDR2 FQGTGA. CDR3 sequence (DNA): TGTGCCAGCAGCTTAACCCCAGGGCGGAACACTGAAGCTTTCTTT. Translating it yields CASSLTPGRNTEAFF.

This clone was counted once. The chain links TRBV2 to TRBJ2-5; TRBD2 matches at 10 bases. This CDR3 comprises 16 residues. Germline V gene sequence: CDR1 SNHLY, CDR2 FYNNEI. The J segment lost 1 base and the V segment lost 1 base, leaving 3 bases of the junction unmatched. The CDR3 DNA sequence: TGTGCCAGCAGTGAAGGGGTAGCGGGGGGCCAAGAGACCCAGTACTTC. Its translation: CASSEGVAGGQETQYF. Full variable domain (rest looked up from reference TRBV2 and TRBJ2-5): EPEVTQTPSHQVTQMGQEVILRCVPISNHLYFYWYRQILGQKVEFLVSFYNNEISEKSEIFDDQFSVERPDGSNFTLKIRSTKLEDSAMYFCASSEGVAGGQETQYFGPGTRLLVL.

This clone appeared once. CDR3 coding DNA: TGTGCCAGCAGTTTAACTGGGACTACCACGGGGACCCAGTACTTC. Protein sequence: CASSLTGTTTGTQYF. This rearrangement joins TRBV27 to TRBJ2-5; 7 positions match TRBD2. The CDR3 runs 15 residues. Germline trimming cut 2 bases from V and 7 bases from J; bases unmatched to any gene: 10. Germline V lookup: CDR1 MNHEY, CDR2 SMNVEV (reference sequence).

The rearrangement links TRBV27 to TRBJ2-2; D is possibly TRBD2 (5 bases). The ends were cut back, 1 base at V and 2 bases at J, with 14 bases in the middle. Germline CDR1 and CDR2: MNHEY and SMNVEV (reference sequence). This CDR3 has 17 residues. CDR3 DNA sequence: TGTGCCAGCAGTTTATTCTCGGGATTATTTAACACCGGGGAGCTGTTTTTT. This codes for CASSLFSGLFNTGELFF.

This clone has just a few counts. Other DNA sequences in the same sample also yield this CDR3. This chain joins TRBV4-2 and TRBJ2-3; 9 bases fit TRBD2. In germline, CDR1 is LGHNA, CDR2 YNFKEQ. Trimming took 0 bases from V and 4 from J; bases not matched to a gene: 8. This CDR3 has 17 residues. The CDR3 DNA is TGTGCCAGCAGCCAAGACGGTGCGGGGGGGGGCGCAGATACGCAGTATTTT. It yields the protein CASSQDGAGGGADTQYF.

The rearrangement uses TRBV7-2 and TRBJ2-7, with 8 bases aligning to TRBD2. CDR1 and CDR2 (germline): SGHTA, FQGNSA. CDR3 length: 16 amino acids. Unmatched junction bases numbered 15, after V lost 8 bases and J lost 3 bases. The CDR3 loop reads CASGKTGLAGGYEQYF. Written as DNA, the CDR3 is TGTGCCAGCGGAAAGACCGGACTAGCCGGAGGCTACGAGCAGTACTTC.

This clone has a single count. V and J are TRBV5-6 and TRBJ2-7; no firm D call. The CDR3 has 14 amino acids. V was shortened by 3 bases and J by 2 bases, with 12 bases between the two germline ends. Germline V lookup: CDR1 SGHDT, CDR2 YYEEEE. The CDR3 protein is CASSSLSGTYEQYF. The CDR3 nucleotides are TGTGCCAGCAGCTCACTTTCGGGTACCTACGAGCAGTACTTC.

The genes are TRBV6-5 and TRBJ2-7; 7 bases fit TRBD1. Trimming cost V 2 bases and J 1 base; bases outside gene matches: 5. This CDR3 is 15 amino acids long. Germline V CDR1 and CDR2: MNHEY, SVGAGI. CDR3 amino acids: CASSYRDSSSYEQYF. As DNA, the CDR3 is TGTGCCAGCAGTTACCGGGACAGTTCTTCCTACGAGCAGTACTTC.

The rearrangement joins TRBV27 to TRBJ2-7, with D possibly being TRBD2 (5 bases). The V gene's germline CDR1 is MNHEY and CDR2 SMNVEV (reference sequence). The V and J ends lost 6 bases and 5 bases respectively, with 14 bases between them. The CDR3 has 13 residues. CDR3 region: CASSPRVGHEQYF. The CDR3 DNA reads as TGTGCCAGCAGCCCGCGGGTTGGGCACGAGCAGTACTTC.

In its sample, this clone was seen a few times. The V gene is TRBV5-6, the J gene TRBJ1-5; D call uncertain. Germline values: CDR1 SGHDT, CDR2 YYEEEE. V gave up 4 bases and J gave up 5 bases, with 19 bases separating them. CDR3 size: 16 residues. CDR3 in DNA: TGTGCCAGCAGCCCCAATTCAGGTTCCGGGGATCAGCCCCAGCATTTT. It is translated as CASSPNSGSGDQPQHF.

The chain joins TRBV9 to TRBJ2-7; possible D gene TRBD2, 6 bases. V lost 0 bases, J lost 0 bases, and 13 bases lay in between. This CDR3 contains 16 residues. Germline loops: CDR1 SGDLS, CDR2 YYNGEE. The CDR3 reads CASSVGNAGSSYEQYF. The CDR3 DNA is TGTGCCAGCAGCGTAGGTAATGCGGGGAGCTCCTACGAGCAGTACTTC.

V is TRBV15 and J is TRBJ2-3; D unresolved. The ends were cut back, 0 bases at V and 2 bases at J, with 9 bases in the middle. Germline loops: CDR1 LNHNV, CDR2 YYDKDF (reference sequence). This CDR3 has 15 amino acids. The CDR3 protein is CATSRDSSFTDTQYF. The CDR3 DNA is TGTGCCACCAGCAGAGATAGCTCTTTCACAGATACGCAGTATTTT.

The chain carries TRBV28 and TRBJ2-7; D is undetermined. CDR1 MDHEN and CDR2 SYDVKM come from the germline V gene. The V end was cut by 9 bases, the J end by 6 bases, with 15 bases between. This CDR3 contains 12 residues. DNA for the CDR3: TGTGCCAGTTTGCCCCTCTCTGGCGAGCAGTACTTC. It codes for CASLPLSGEQYF.

The chain links TRBV10-1 to TRBJ2-2, with 7 nucleotides matching TRBD1. CDR3 size: 14 residues. Germline V gene lookup returns CDR1 WNHNN and CDR2 SYGVQD (reference sequence). V dropped 6 bases and J dropped 4; count of bases not matched to a gene: 5. The CDR3 nucleotides read TGCGCCAGCAGCGGTCGACAGGGCACCGGGGAGCTGTTTTTT. Its translation is CASSGRQGTGELFF.

The chain uses TRBV2 and TRBJ1-6; 7 nucleotides agree with TRBD1. CDR1 is SNHLY, CDR2 FYNNEI, per germline. J gave up 3 bases and V 2 bases, and 10 bases lay outside the gene matches. The CDR3 is 18 amino acids. CDR3 sequence: CASSENLLGGGYNSPLHF. The CDR3 nucleotides read TGTGCCAGCAGTGAAAACCTGTTAGGGGGCGGCTATAATTCACCCCTCCACTTT.

This chain joins TRBV19 and TRBJ1-5; perhaps TRBD1 as D (6 bases). CDR1 LNHDA and CDR2 SQIVND come from the germline V gene (reference sequence). Trimming removed 7 bases from V and 4 bases from J, with 11 bases in between. The CDR3 contains 13 residues. CDR3 protein: CASKDRTNQPQHF. The DNA of the CDR3 is TGTGCCAGTAAGGACAGAACTAATCAGCCCCAGCATTTT.

The rearrangement joins TRBV13 to TRBJ1-2, with D maybe TRBD1 (6 bases). CDR3 length: 18 amino acids. Germline V gene lookup returns CDR1 PRHDT and CDR2 FYEKMQ (reference sequence). V lost 11 bases and J 6 bases, leaving 34 bases between the germline ends. CDR3 loop: CACHATRRVAGDPHGYTF. DNA of the CDR3: TGTGCCTGCCACGCGACCCGCCGGGTTGCAGGGGACCCACATGGCTACACCTTC. The complete variable domain, with remaining parts taken from reference TRBV13 and TRBJ1-2, reads AAGVIQSPRHLIKEKRETATLKCYPIPRHDTVYWYQQGPGQDPQFLISFYEKMQSDKGSIPDRFSAQQFSDYHSELNMSSLELGDSALYFCACHATRRVAGDPHGYTFGSGTRLTVV.

The chain is built from TRBV29-1 and TRBJ1-2, with a tentative D call TRBD1 (5 bases). The CDR3 runs to 14 residues. Per the germline V gene, CDR1 is SQVTM and CDR2 is ANQGSEA. Deletions cut 0 bases from V and 6 bases from J, with 14 bases between. CDR3 in DNA: TGCAGCGTTGAAGAATCCCAGGGCGTTAATGGCTACACCTTC. Residues: CSVEESQGVNGYTF.